This T cell receptor beta chain was identified in a study of T-cell reconstitution after alpha-beta-depleted transplantation in children. The germline V gene has CDR1 MNHEY and CDR2 SVGAGI. The V end was cut by 0 bases, the J end by 2 bases, with 19 bases between. The CDR3 contains 18 residues. Unique molecular identifiers were used to barcode this TCRbeta library. TCRdb re-called the PCR reads through MiXCR, storing one row per CDR3 protein. The table lists about 980,000 distinct CDR3 sequences, around 30% of them singletons, with roughly 31% in the top ten. Of note for this clonotype: The antigen is unknown.

Study-wide findings and caveats: Newly made T cells mostly supplied T-cell counts and diversity one year after transplant. The study traced high day-60 TCRbeta diversity in some patients to surviving recipient T cells and thymic progenitors. About two months after transplant, alpha-beta T cells reportedly came from several hundred expanded graft clones.

The chain links TRBV6-5 to TRBJ1-2; TRBD1 is a possible D gene (6 bases). The sample in question was PBMCs, mostly from graft donor cells, obtained 360 days after TCRalphabeta/CD19-depleted stem cell transplant. The receptor was derived from a boy less than two years old who had a stem cell transplant for SCID, so the T cells may come from the graft donor. CDR3 residues: CASSYSKAKAGANYGYTF. CDR3 nucleotides: TGTGCCAGCAGTTACTCGAAGGCTAAGGCAGGGGCGAACTATGGCTACACCTTC.